This TCR beta chain was sequenced in a study of cytomegalovirus exposure and HLA in healthy donors. The CDR3 has 16 amino acids. The germline V gene encodes CDR1 KGHSH and CDR2 LQKENI. Trimming removed 1 base at V and 8 bases at J, with 20 bases between. Amplification used 60 Vbeta primers and 13 Jbeta primers. Produced via immunoSEQ multiplex PCR; TCRdb's table is partial and in-frame only. The table has approximately 160,000 clones, 70% to 90% seen once. This receptor was identified in a girl aged 5 to 17 in good health and CMV-seropositive. The chain recombines TRBV18 with TRBJ1-1; D is perhaps TRBD1 (5 bases). The sample was PBMCs. CDR3 residues: CASSPRGTSAILEAFF. CDR3 coding DNA: TGTGCCAGCTCACCACGTGGGACTTCCGCAATATTGGAAGCTTTCTTT.